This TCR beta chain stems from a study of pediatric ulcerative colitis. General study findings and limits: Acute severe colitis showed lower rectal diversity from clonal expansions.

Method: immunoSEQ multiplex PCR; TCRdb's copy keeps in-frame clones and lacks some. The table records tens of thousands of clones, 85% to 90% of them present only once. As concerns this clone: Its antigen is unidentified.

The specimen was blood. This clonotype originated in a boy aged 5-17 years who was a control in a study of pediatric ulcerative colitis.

For the CDR3, the DNA is TGTGCCAGCAGCTGGGACGGGGGTCTATATAATTCACCCCTCCACTTT. Its protein product is CASSWDGGLYNSPLHF. The genes are TRBV5-4 and TRBJ1-6, with D maybe TRBD1 (5 bases). The germline V gene has CDR1 SGHNT and CDR2 YYREEE (reference sequence). Trimming took off 3 bases at V and 4 bases at J, with 14 bases between the two ends. The CDR3 sequence is 16 residues long.